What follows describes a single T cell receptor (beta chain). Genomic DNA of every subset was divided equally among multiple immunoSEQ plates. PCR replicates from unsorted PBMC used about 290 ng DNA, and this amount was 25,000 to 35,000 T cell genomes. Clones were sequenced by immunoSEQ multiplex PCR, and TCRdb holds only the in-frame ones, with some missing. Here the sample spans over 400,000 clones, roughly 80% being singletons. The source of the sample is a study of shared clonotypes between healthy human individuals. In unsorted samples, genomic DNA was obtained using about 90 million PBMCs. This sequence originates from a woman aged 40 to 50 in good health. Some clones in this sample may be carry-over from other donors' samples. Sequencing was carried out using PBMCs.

CDR3 coding DNA: TGCGCCAGCAGCTTGGGTTTGAGATCGAAGGGTTTGGTGTACGAGCAGTACTTC. This translates into CASSLGLRSKGLVYEQYF. This chain connects TRBV5-1 to TRBJ2-7; no reliable D call. The V gene's germline CDR1 is SGHRS and CDR2 YFSETQ. This CDR3 comprises 18 residues. V was cut by 0 bases and J by 4 bases, with 23 bases left in between.